These 21 T cell receptor beta chains originate from one sample sequenced in a study of T cells in Graves' hyperthyroidism and ophthalmopathy. The investigators amplified TCR beta CDR3 regions from RNA transcripts. TCR CDR3 regions were first amplified by RT-PCR with HTBI primers. MiXCR was run by TCRdb on the multiplex PCR reads, yielding one entry per CDR3 protein. The sample consists of hundreds of thousands of distinct CDR3 sequences, approximately 25% of them appearing once. Sequencing was done on a sample of blood. The receptors derive from a woman in her twenties or thirties with Graves' ophthalmopathy.

This clonotype was recorded at least ten times. The J gene is TRBJ1-2, the V gene TRBV10-3; a possible D gene is TRBD1 (6 bases). The CDR3 is 13 residues long. The V gene's germline CDR1 is ENHRY and CDR2 SYGVKD. Trimming took 5 bases from V and 8 from J, leaving 15 bases between them. CDR3 sequence reads: CAISPGAVEGYTF. The CDR3 DNA is TGTGCCATCAGTCCGGGGGCGGTGGAGGGCTACACCTTC.

This chain links TRBV20-1 with TRBJ1-1; 12 nucleotides agree with TRBD1. The CDR3 has 16 amino acids. Germline V CDR1 and CDR2: DFQATT, SNEGSKA (reference sequence). The V segment lost 0 bases and the J segment 6 bases; nucleotides outside the gene matches: 8. The DNA for the CDR3 is TGCAGTGCTAGAGATCCGGGACAGGGGGCAAGGTCTGAAGCTTTCTTT. It translates to CSARDPGQGARSEAFF.

This clonotype has ten or more counts. The rearrangement uses TRBV5-1 and TRBJ1-1, with 11 bases fitting TRBD1. Germline V gene data show CDR1 as SGHRS and CDR2 as YFSETQ. The CDR3 runs 18 residues. The junction had 10 bases not matched to a gene; V was cut back by 0 bases and J by 3 bases. The CDR3 region has the DNA TGCGCCAGCAGCTTGGCCTTGGACAGGGGGCAGCTGGACACTGAAGCTTTCTTT. Its translation: CASSLALDRGQLDTEAFF. Combining the CDR3 with reference TRBV5-1 and TRBJ1-1 gives the whole variable domain KAGVTQTPRYLIKTRGQQVTLSCSPISGHRSVSWYQQTPGQGLQFLFEYFSETQRNKGNFPGRFSGRQFSNSRSEMNVSTLELGDSALYLCASSLALDRGQLDTEAFFGQGTRLTVV.

The chain employs TRBV14 and TRBJ2-5, with TRBD1 matching 7 bases. Germline V gene lookup returns CDR1 SGHDN and CDR2 FVKESK. V gave up 3 bases and J gave up 2 bases; unmatched junction bases: 9. The CDR3 loop spans 16 amino acids. As DNA, the CDR3 is TGTGCCAGCAGCCATTTGAGGGGGCGAGAACAAGAGACCCAGTACTTC. Residues: CASSHLRGREQETQYF.

This clonotype was picked up many times. This chain links TRBV6-1 with TRBJ1-5; 7 nucleotides agree with TRBD1. The CDR3 has 15 amino acids. Germline CDR1 and CDR2: MNHNS and SASEGT. The trim removed 1 base at V and 1 base at J, leaving 1 base unmatched. CDR3 nucleotide sequence: TGTGCCAGCAGTGAAGGGGGACAGAGCAATCAGCCCCAGCATTTT. It is translated as CASSEGGQSNQPQHF.

Details on this clonotype: Sequence at one end of the junction differs from germline and may be a read error. V gene TRBV28 combines with J gene TRBJ2-4, with 12 nucleotides matching TRBD1. Germline values: CDR1 MDHEN, CDR2 SYDVKM. CDR3 size: 19 residues. In nucleotides, the CDR3 is TGTGCCAGCAGTTTAGGGACAGGGGGCCAAATGGGATGGAAAAACATTAAGTACTTC. This codes for CASSLGTGGQMGWKNIKYF. Variable domain in full (rest from reference TRBV28 and TRBJ2-4): DVKVTQSSRYLVKRTGEKVFLECVQDMDHENMFWYRQDPGLGLRLIYFSYDVKMKEKGDIPEGYSVSREKKERFSLILESASTNQTSMYLCASSLGTGGQMGWKNIKYFGAGTRLSVL.

This clonotype was found many times. CDR3 residues: CASSEWRHQPQHF. In DNA form, the CDR3 reads TGTGCCAGCAGTGAGTGGAGACATCAGCCCCAGCATTTT. This chain connects TRBV6-1 to TRBJ1-5; unclear D gene. This CDR3 has 13 amino acids. The V gene lost 3 bases and the J gene lost 5 bases, with 8 bases spanning the gap. In germline, CDR1 is MNHNS, CDR2 SASEGT.

This clonotype was observed many times. The V and J genes are TRBV20-1 and TRBJ2-7; D unresolved. CDR3 length: 12 amino acids. Germline lookup yields CDR1 DFQATT and CDR2 SNEGSKA (reference sequence). The ends were cut back, 4 bases at V and 3 bases at J, with 10 bases in the middle. In DNA form, the CDR3 reads TGCAGTGCTAATGAGGTTTTCTACGAGCAGTACTTC. It is translated as CSANEVFYEQYF.

This rearrangement joins TRBV6-1 to TRBJ1-2; TRBD1 is a possible D gene (5 bases). Trimming stripped 7 bases from V and 3 bases from J, with 18 bases between. CDR3 length equals 15 residues. Germline-derived CDR1 and CDR2 are MNHNS and SASEGT. This CDR3 reads CASNKRAGQYYGYTF. The CDR3 DNA sequence: TGTGCCAGCAACAAAAGAGCAGGGCAATACTATGGCTACACCTTC.

This clonotype has ten or more counts. This chain links TRBV24-1 with TRBJ1-1; no reliable D call. Germline loops: CDR1 KGHDR, CDR2 SFDVKD. V lost 3 bases and J 7 bases, leaving 11 bases between the germline ends. The CDR3 runs 13 residues. The CDR3 spells CATSDPMSFEAFF. Here the CDR3 DNA reads TGTGCCACCAGTGATCCTATGAGTTTTGAAGCTTTCTTT.

V and J are TRBV5-1 and TRBJ2-5; 9 bases are a match to TRBD1. Unmatched junction bases numbered 11, after V lost 3 bases and J lost 5 bases. CDR3 length equals 16 residues. Germline V gives CDR1 SGHRS, CDR2 YFSETQ. CDR3 residues: CASSSAGGQGLETQYF. The CDR3 DNA is TGCGCCAGCAGCTCGGCAGGAGGACAGGGGCTTGAGACCCAGTACTTC.

The V and J genes are TRBV30 and TRBJ2-7, with D possibly TRBD1 on 6 matching bases. V lost 0 bases and J lost 5, with 14 bases in between. CDR1 and CDR2 from the germline V gene are GTSNPN and SVGIG (reference sequence). The CDR3 consists of 14 residues. CDR3 in amino acids: CAWSVLQGADEQYF. CDR3 sequence (DNA): TGTGCCTGGAGTGTACTACAGGGTGCGGACGAGCAGTACTTC.

The chain has TRBV20-1 and TRBJ2-2, with no clear D. The germline V gene encodes CDR1 DFQATT and CDR2 SNEGSKA (reference sequence). V lost 4 bases, J lost 0 bases, and 3 bases lay in between. The CDR3 totals 12 residues. CDR3 DNA sequence: TGCAGTGCTAATTCGAACACCGGGGAGCTGTTTTTT. It specifies CSANSNTGELFF.

This clonotype was detected many times. The V call is TRBV6-5, the J call TRBJ1-5, with 7 bases lining up with TRBD1. CDR3 length equals 16 residues. The germline V gene encodes CDR1 MNHEY and CDR2 SVGAGI. V trimming: 4 bases; J trimming: 1 base; junction bases outside the gene matches: 7. This CDR3 reads CASSSTGQLSNQPQHF. CDR3 DNA: TGTGCCAGCAGTTCCACGGGACAGTTGAGCAATCAGCCCCAGCATTTT.

This chain links TRBV28 with TRBJ1-2; weak D call: TRBD1 (5 bases). In germline, CDR1 is MDHEN, CDR2 SYDVKM. V shed 7 bases and J shed 0 bases, with 9 bases lying between them. This CDR3 spans 13 amino acids. CDR3: CASIQGANYGYTF. CDR3 DNA: TGTGCCAGCATCCAGGGTGCTAACTATGGCTACACCTTC.

This clonotype appeared many times. CDR3 amino acids: CASSQVRGPGNTIYF. The CDR3 nucleotides are TGTGCCAGCAGCCAAGTACGAGGGCCGGGAAACACCATATATTTT. The V call is TRBV14, the J call TRBJ1-3, with D unclear. Germline CDR1 SGHDN, CDR2 FVKESK. The length of the CDR3 is 15 residues. Trimming cost V 1 base and J 4 bases, with 11 bases left between them. The full variable domain, in which reference TRBV14 and TRBJ1-3 provide the parts outside the CDR3, is EAGVTQFPSHSVIEKGQTVTLRCDPISGHDNLYWYRRVMGKEIKFLLHFVKESKQDESGMPNNRFLAERTGGTYSTLKVQPAELEDSGVYFCASSQVRGPGNTIYFGEGSWLTVV.

Note on this clonotype: A single base separates this from a much larger clone, so it may be a read error. The chain employs TRBV19 and TRBJ1-5; possibly TRBD1 for D (5 bases). The length of the CDR3 is 13 residues. Germline CDR1 is LNHDA and CDR2 is SQIVND (reference sequence). CDR3 in amino acids: CASSGERGQPQQF. CDR3 in DNA: TGTGCCAGTAGTGGAGAAAGGGGTCAGCCCCAGCAGTTT.

This chain uses TRBV12-3 or TRBV12-4 with TRBJ1-2, with a possible D match to TRBD1 (6 bases). V lost 5 bases and J 6 bases, leaving 10 bases between the germline ends. The CDR3 loop spans 12 amino acids. This CDR3 is CASSEGGHGYTF. CDR3 DNA sequence: TGTGCCAGCAGTGAAGGGGGTCATGGCTACACCTTC.

This clonotype was seen just once. The chain uses TRBV6-1 and TRBJ2-7; D gene ambiguous. Germline assignment: CDR1 MNHNS and CDR2 SASEGT. The CDR3 consists of 13 residues. The V and J ends lost 8 bases and 1 base respectively, with 12 bases between them. Here the CDR3 reads CASGWSGSYEQYF. In DNA form, the CDR3 reads TGTGCCAGCGGGTGGTCCGGGTCCTACGAGCAGTACTTC.

This clonotype has only a few counts. This sequence joins TRBV12-3 or TRBV12-4 and TRBJ2-5, with 14 bases matching TRBD2. The length of the CDR3 is 17 residues. Germline trimming cut 3 bases from V and 2 bases from J; bases unmatched to any gene: 5. CDR3 coding DNA: TGTGCCAGCAGTTTCGGACTAGCGGGGGGTCATCAAGAGACCCAGTACTTC. Its translation: CASSFGLAGGHQETQYF.

This clonotype has ten or more counts. The J gene is TRBJ2-4, the V gene TRBV6-1; no clear D. Trimming shortened V by 6 bases and J by 5 bases, and 14 bases separated the two germline ends. The CDR3 covers 14 residues. Per germline, CDR1 MNHNS and CDR2 SASEGT. The CDR3 loop reads CASSPLGRENIQYF. CDR3 DNA sequence: TGTGCCAGCAGCCCCCTGGGCCGGGAAAACATTCAGTACTTC.